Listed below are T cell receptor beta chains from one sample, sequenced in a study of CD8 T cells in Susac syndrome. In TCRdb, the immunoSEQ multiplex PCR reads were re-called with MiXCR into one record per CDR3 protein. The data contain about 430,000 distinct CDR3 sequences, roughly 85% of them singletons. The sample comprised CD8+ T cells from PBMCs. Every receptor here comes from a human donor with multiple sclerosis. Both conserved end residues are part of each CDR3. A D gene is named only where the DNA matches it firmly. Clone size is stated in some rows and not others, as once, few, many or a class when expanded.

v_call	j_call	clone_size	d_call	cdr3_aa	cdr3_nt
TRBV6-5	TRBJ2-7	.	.	CASSQPPRDEQYF	TGTGCCAGCAGTCAACCGCCCAGGGACGAGCAGTACTTC
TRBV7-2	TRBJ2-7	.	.	CASSDFRGGEQYF	TGTGCCAGCAGCGACTTTCGGGGAGGAGAGCAGTACTTC
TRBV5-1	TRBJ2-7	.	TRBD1	CASSLEPPGQGSYEQYF	TGCGCCAGCAGCTTGGAACCCCCGGGACAGGGCTCCTACGAGCAGTACTTC
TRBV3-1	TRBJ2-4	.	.	CASSQDSENIQYF	TGTGCCAGCAGCCAAGATTCGGAAAACATTCAGTACTTC
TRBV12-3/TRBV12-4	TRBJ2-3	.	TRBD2	CASSFGLALKVDTQYF	TGTGCCAGCAGTTTTGGACTAGCTCTTAAAGTTGATACGCAGTATTTT
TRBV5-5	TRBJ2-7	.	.	CASSSFSAGQPYEQYF	TGTGCCAGCAGCTCTTTCAGTGCGGGACAGCCCTACGAGCAGTACTTC
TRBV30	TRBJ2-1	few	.	CAWSHLDEQFF	TGTGCCTGGAGCCATTTGGATGAGCAGTTCTTC
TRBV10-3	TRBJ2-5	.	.	CAISESNGLETQYF	TGTGCCATCAGTGAGTCGAATGGTCTCGAGACCCAGTACTTC
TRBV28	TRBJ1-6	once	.	CASSLLRFYNSPLHF	TGTGCCAGCAGTTTACTCAGATTCTATAATTCACCCCTCCACTTT
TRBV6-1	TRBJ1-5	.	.	CASSQTANQPQHF	TGTGCCAGCAGTCAAACGGCGAATCAGCCCCAGCATTTT
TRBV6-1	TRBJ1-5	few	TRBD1	CASTKDRGEGQPQHF	TGTGCCAGCACCAAAGACAGGGGCGAAGGTCAGCCCCAGCATTTT
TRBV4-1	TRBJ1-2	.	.	CASSQDPGDYGYTF	TGCGCCAGCAGCCAAGACCCAGGGGACTATGGCTACACCTTC
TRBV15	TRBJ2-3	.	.	CATSKGETRTDTQYF	TGTGCCACCAGCAAGGGAGAGACACGCACAGATACGCAGTATTTT
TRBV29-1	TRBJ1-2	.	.	CSVVVLNIYGYTF	TGCAGCGTTGTAGTCCTTAATATCTATGGCTACACCTTC
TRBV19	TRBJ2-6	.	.	CASTASGANVLTF	TGTGCCAGCACCGCCTCTGGGGCCAACGTCCTGACTTTC
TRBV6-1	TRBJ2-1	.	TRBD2	CASSEGAGGYNEQFF	TGTGCCAGCAGTGAAGGGGCGGGGGGGTACAATGAGCAGTTCTTC
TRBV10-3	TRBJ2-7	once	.	CAIATGVGYEQYF	TGTGCCATCGCCACGGGGGTTGGCTACGAGCAGTACTTC
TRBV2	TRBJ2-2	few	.	CASEGQGNTGELFF	TGTGCCAGCGAGGGGCAGGGGAACACCGGGGAGCTGTTTTTT